The 6 T cell receptor beta chains in this list originate from one sample, sequenced in a study of glioma-infiltrating T cells after dendritic cell vaccination. Clones were sequenced by immunoSEQ multiplex PCR, and TCRdb holds only the in-frame ones, with some missing. The table records approximately 92,000 clones, 75% to 90% of them present only once. The time point here: after dendritic cell vaccination, including at tumor progression/relapse. The material sequenced was blood, taken after dendritic cell vaccination. The receptors here all came from a human donor with glioblastoma.

The rearrangement links TRBV6-6 to TRBJ2-7, with 9 nucleotides matching TRBD1. V shed 6 bases, J shed 3 bases, and the junction held 9 bases outside the gene matches. The CDR3 covers 15 residues. CDR1 and CDR2 (germline): MNHNY, SVGAGI (reference sequence). CDR3 sequence: CASRKTGTGIYEQYF. CDR3 in DNA: TGTGCCAGCAGAAAAACCGGGACAGGGATCTACGAGCAGTACTTC.

The V call is TRBV5-1, the J call TRBJ1-3; unclear D gene. Germline V gene lookup returns CDR1 SGHRS and CDR2 YFSETQ. The V end lost 0 bases, the J end lost 4 bases, and 11 bases lay between the germline ends. The CDR3 extends over 15 amino acids. The CDR3 spells CASSLAFSPGNTIYF. CDR3 DNA sequence: TGCGCCAGCAGCTTGGCGTTCAGTCCGGGAAACACCATATATTTT.

Only a few counts were recorded for this clone. The rearrangement links TRBV2 to TRBJ2-1, with TRBD1 as a possible D gene (6 bases). V was trimmed by 4 bases and J by 0 bases, leaving 10 bases between them. CDR1 and CDR2 from the germline V gene are SNHLY and FYNNEI. CDR3 size: 15 residues. DNA of the CDR3: TGTGCCAGCAGTGGGGACACCGGCTCCTACAATGAGCAGTTCTTC. Its translation: CASSGDTGSYNEQFF.

The rearrangement uses TRBV4-2 and TRBJ2-5; 10 bases match TRBD2. Trimming at V came to 1 base and at J to 9 bases, leaving 17 bases not matched to a gene. Germline lookup yields CDR1 LGHNA and CDR2 YNFKEQ. The CDR3 has 18 residues. CDR3 DNA sequence: TGTGCCAGCAGCCAAGGAGAGAGCAGCGGGAGGGCCGGTTTTTCCCAGTACTTC. It translates to CASSQGESSGRAGFSQYF.

The CDR3 is CASRTGHRAYTNYGYTF. In DNA form, the CDR3 reads TGTGCCAGCAGGACAGGGCACAGGGCTTACACTAACTATGGCTACACCTTC. V is TRBV14 and J is TRBJ1-2; 7 bases line up with TRBD1. Per the germline V gene, CDR1 is SGHDN and CDR2 is FVKESK. The trim removed 6 bases at V and 0 bases at J, leaving 13 bases unmatched. This CDR3 has 17 residues.

The chain combines TRBV5-6 with TRBJ1-2; TRBD1 might be the D (5 bases). The V end was cut by 0 bases, the J end by 7 bases, with 10 bases between. The CDR3 covers 13 residues. Per the germline V gene, CDR1 is SGHDT and CDR2 is YYEEEE. The CDR3 coding sequence is TGTGCCAGCAGCTTGGGGGGCGCGGTTGGCTACACCTTC. Its translation: CASSLGGAVGYTF.